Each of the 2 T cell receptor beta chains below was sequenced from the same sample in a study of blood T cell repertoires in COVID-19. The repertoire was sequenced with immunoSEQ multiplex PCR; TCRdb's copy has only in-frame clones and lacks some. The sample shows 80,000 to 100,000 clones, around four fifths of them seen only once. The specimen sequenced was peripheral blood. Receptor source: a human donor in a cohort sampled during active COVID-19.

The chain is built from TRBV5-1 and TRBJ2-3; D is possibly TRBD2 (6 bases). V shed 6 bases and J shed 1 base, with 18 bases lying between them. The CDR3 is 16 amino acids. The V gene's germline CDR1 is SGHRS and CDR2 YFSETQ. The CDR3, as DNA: TGCGCCAGCACCCTGGCGGGGACCCCACGCACAGATACGCAGTATTTT. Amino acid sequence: CASTLAGTPRTDTQYF.

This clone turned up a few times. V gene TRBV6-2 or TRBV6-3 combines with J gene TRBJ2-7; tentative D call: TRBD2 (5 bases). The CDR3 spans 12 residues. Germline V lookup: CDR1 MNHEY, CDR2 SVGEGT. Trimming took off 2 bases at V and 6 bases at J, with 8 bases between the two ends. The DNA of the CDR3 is TGTGCCAGCAGTTACGCGAGGGTCGAGCAGTACTTC. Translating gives CASSYARVEQYF.